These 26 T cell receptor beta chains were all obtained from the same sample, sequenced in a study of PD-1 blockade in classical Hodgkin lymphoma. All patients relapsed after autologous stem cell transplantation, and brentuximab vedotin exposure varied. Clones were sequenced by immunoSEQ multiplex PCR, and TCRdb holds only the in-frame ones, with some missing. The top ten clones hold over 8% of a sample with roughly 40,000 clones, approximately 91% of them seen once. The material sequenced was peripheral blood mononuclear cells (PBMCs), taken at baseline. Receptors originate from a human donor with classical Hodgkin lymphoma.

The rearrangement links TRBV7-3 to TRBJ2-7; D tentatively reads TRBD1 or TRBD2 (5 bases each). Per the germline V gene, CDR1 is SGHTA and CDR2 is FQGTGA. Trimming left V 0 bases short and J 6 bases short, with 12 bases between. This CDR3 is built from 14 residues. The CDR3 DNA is TGTGCCAGCAGCTTAACTGAAGGTGGGGGCGAGCAGTACTTC. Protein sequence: CASSLTEGGGEQYF. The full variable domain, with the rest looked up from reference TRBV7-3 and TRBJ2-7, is GAGVSQTPSNKVTEKGKYVELRCDPISGHTALYWYRQSLGQGPEFLIYFQGTGAADDSGLPNDRFFAVRPEGSVSTLKIQRTERGDSAVYLCASSLTEGGGEQYFGPGTRLTVT.

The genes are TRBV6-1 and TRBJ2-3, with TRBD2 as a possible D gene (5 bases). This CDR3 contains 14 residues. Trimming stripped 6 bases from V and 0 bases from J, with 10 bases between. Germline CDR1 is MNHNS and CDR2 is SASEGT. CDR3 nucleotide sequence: TGTGCCAGCAGCGGACTCTCTAGCACAGATACGCAGTATTTT. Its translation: CASSGLSSTDTQYF.

CDR3 sequence reads: CASRQGETQYF. The CDR3 region has the DNA TGTGCCAGTAGACAGGGGGAGACCCAGTACTTC. J is TRBJ2-5 and V is TRBV6-1; 8 nucleotides match TRBD1. The trim removed 9 bases at V and 5 bases at J, leaving 2 bases unmatched. CDR1 and CDR2 from the germline V gene are MNHNS and SASEGT. The CDR3 runs to 11 residues.

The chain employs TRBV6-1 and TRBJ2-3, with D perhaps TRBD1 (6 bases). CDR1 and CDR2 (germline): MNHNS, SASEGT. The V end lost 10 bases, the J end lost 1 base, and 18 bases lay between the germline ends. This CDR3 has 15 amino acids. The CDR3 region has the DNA TGTGCCACATCACAAGCAGGGGCCGGCACAGATACGCAGTATTTT. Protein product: CATSQAGAGTDTQYF.

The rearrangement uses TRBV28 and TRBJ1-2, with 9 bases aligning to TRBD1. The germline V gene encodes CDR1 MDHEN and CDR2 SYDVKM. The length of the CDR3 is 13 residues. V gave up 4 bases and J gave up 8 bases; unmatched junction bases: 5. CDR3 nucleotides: TGTGCCAGCAGTTACAGGGGGCTCGAGGGCTACACCTTC. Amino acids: CASSYRGLEGYTF.

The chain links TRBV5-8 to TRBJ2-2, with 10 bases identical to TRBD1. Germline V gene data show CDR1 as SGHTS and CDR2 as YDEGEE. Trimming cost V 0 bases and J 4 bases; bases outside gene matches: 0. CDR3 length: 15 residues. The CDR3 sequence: CASSLGQGATGELFF. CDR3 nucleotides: TGTGCCAGCAGCTTGGGACAGGGGGCCACCGGGGAGCTGTTTTTT.

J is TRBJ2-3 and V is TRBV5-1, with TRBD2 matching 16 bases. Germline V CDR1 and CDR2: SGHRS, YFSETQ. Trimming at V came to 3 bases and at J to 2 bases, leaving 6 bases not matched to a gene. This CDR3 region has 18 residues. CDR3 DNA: TGCGCCAGCAGCTGGACCGGGACTAGCGGGAGGGCCACAGATACGCAGTATTTT. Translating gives CASSWTGTSGRATDTQYF.

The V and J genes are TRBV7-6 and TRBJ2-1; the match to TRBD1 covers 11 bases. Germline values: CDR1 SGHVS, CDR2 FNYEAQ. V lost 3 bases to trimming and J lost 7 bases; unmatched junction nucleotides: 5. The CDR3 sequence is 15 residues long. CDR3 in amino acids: CASSFGQGATNEQFF. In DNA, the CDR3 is TGTGCCAGCAGCTTTGGACAGGGGGCAACGAATGAGCAGTTCTTC.

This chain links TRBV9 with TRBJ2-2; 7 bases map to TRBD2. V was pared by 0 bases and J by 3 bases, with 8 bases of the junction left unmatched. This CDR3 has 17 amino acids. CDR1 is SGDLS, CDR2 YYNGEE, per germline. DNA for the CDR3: TGTGCCAGCAGCGTAGGATTGCGGGGGTCTTACACCGGGGAGCTGTTTTTT. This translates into CASSVGLRGSYTGELFF.

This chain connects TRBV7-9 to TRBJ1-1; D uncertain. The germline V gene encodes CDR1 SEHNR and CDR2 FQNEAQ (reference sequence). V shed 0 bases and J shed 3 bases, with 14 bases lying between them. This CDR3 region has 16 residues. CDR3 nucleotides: TGTGCCAGCAGCTTAGCTCTGAGCAGGAGATACACTGAAGCTTTCTTT. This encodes CASSLALSRRYTEAFF.

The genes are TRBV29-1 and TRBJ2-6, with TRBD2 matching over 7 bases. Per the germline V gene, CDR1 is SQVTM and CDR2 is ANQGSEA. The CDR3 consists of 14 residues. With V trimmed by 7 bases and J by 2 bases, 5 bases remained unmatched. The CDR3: CSALRGAGANVLTF. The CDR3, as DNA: TGCAGCGCTCTACGGGGGGCTGGGGCCAACGTCCTGACTTTC.

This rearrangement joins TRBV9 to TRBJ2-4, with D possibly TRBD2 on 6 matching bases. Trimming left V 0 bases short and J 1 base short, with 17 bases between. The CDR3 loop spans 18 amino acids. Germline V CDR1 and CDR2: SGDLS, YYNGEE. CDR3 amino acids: CASSVAGGEVSAKNIQYF. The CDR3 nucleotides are TGTGCCAGCAGCGTAGCTGGTGGGGAGGTATCTGCCAAAAACATTCAGTACTTC. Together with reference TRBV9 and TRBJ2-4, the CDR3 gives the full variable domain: DSGVTQTPKHLITATGQRVTLRCSPRSGDLSVYWYQQSLDQGLQFLIQYYNGEERAKGNILERFSAQQFPDLHSELNLSSLELGDSALYFCASSVAGGEVSAKNIQYFGAGTRLSVL.

The chain's CDR3 is CASSFLAPGELFF. The CDR3 nucleotides read TGTGCCAGCAGTTTCCTAGCCCCCGGGGAGCTGTTTTTT. V usage is TRBV28 and J usage is TRBJ2-2, with a tentative D call TRBD2 (5 bases). The V gene lost 3 bases and the J gene lost 6 bases, with 8 bases spanning the gap. Per the germline V gene, CDR1 is MDHEN and CDR2 is SYDVKM. This CDR3 region has 13 residues. The full variable domain, rest sourced from reference TRBV28 and TRBJ2-2, is DVKVTQSSRYLVKRTGEKVFLECVQDMDHENMFWYRQDPGLGLRLIYFSYDVKMKEKGDIPEGYSVSREKKERFSLILESASTNQTSMYLCASSFLAPGELFFGEGSRLTVL.

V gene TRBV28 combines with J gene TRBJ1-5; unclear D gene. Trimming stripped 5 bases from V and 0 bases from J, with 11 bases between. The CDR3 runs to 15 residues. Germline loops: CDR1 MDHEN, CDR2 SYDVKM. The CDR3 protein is CASSTSDVSNQPQHF. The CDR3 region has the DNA TGTGCCAGCAGTACCTCGGACGTTAGCAATCAGCCCCAGCATTTT.

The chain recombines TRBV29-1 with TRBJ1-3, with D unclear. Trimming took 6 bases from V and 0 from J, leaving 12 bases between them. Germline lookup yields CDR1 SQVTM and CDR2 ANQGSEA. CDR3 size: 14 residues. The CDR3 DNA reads TGCAGCGTCCTCCCTATAGGCTCTGGAAACACCATATATTTT. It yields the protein CSVLPIGSGNTIYF. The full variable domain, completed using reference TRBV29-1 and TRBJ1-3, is SAVISQKPSRDICQRGTSLTIQCQVDSQVTMMFWYRQQPGQSLTLIATANQGSEATYESGFVIDKFPISRPNLTFSTLTVSNMSPEDSSIYLCSVLPIGSGNTIYFGEGSWLTVV.

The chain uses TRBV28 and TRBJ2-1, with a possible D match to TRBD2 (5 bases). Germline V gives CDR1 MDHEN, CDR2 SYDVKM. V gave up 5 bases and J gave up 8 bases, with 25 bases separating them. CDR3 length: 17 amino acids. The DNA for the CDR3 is TGTGCCAGCAGTCCCCGCGACTACGGAAAAATCGTCCATGAGCAGTTCTTC. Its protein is CASSPRDYGKIVHEQFF.

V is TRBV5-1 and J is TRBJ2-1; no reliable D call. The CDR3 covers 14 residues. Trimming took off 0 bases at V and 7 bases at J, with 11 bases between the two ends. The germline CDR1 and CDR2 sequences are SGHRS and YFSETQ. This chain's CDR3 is CASSLEGRSNEQFF. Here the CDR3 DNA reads TGCGCCAGCAGCTTGGAAGGCAGGTCGAATGAGCAGTTCTTC. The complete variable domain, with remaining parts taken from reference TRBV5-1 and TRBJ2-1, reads KAGVTQTPRYLIKTRGQQVTLSCSPISGHRSVSWYQQTPGQGLQFLFEYFSETQRNKGNFPGRFSGRQFSNSRSEMNVSTLELGDSALYLCASSLEGRSNEQFFGPGTRLTVL.

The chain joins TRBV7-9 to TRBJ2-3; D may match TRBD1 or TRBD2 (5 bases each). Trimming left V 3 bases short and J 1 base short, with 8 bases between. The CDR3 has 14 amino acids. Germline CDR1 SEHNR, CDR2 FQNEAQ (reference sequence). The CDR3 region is CASSFGTRTDTQYF. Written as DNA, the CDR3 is TGTGCCAGCAGCTTCGGGACCCGCACAGATACGCAGTATTTT. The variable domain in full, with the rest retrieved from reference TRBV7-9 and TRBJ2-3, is DTGVSQNPRHKITKRGQNVTFRCDPISEHNRLYWYRQTLGQGPEFLTYFQNEAQLEKSRLLSDRFSAERPKGSFSTLEIQRTEQGDSAMYLCASSFGTRTDTQYFGPGTRLTVL.

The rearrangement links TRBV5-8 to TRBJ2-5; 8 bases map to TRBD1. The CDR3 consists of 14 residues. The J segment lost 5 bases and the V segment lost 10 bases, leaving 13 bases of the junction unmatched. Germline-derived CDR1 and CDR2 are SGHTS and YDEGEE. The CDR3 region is CALRTRGQRETQYF. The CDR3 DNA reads TGTGCCCTCAGAACCAGGGGGCAGAGGGAGACCCAGTACTTC.

The CDR3 sequence: CASSQGQASSYEQYF. CDR3 sequence (DNA): TGTGCCAGCAGCCAGGGACAGGCGAGCTCCTACGAGCAGTACTTC. V usage is TRBV6-1 and J usage is TRBJ2-7, with 8 bases identical to TRBD1. In germline, CDR1 is MNHNS, CDR2 SASEGT. The J segment lost 0 bases and the V segment lost 6 bases, leaving 7 bases of the junction unmatched. The CDR3 runs to 15 residues.

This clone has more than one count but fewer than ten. Here the CDR3 reads CASSVGLEGGELFF. Here the CDR3 DNA reads TGTGCCAGCAGTGTCGGACTAGAGGGCGGGGAGCTGTTTTTT. The chain couples TRBV6-4 to TRBJ2-2; 7 nucleotides agree with TRBD2. The CDR3 length is 14 residues. The V segment lost 4 bases and the J segment 7 bases; nucleotides outside the gene matches: 6. Germline assignment: CDR1 MRHNA and CDR2 SNTAGT.

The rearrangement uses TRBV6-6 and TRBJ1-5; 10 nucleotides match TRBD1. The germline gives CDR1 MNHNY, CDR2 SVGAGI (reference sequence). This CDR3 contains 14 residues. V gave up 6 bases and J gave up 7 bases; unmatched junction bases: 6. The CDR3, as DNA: TGTGCCAGCAGGCGGACAGGGGGGGACCAGCCCCAGCATTTT. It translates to CASRRTGGDQPQHF.

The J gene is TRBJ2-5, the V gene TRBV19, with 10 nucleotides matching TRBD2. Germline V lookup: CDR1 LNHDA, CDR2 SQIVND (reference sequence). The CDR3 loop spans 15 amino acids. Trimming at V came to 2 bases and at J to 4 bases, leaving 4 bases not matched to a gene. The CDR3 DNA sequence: TGTGCCAGTAGTATATCCCGGACTAGCGGAGAGACCCAGTACTTC. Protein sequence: CASSISRTSGETQYF.

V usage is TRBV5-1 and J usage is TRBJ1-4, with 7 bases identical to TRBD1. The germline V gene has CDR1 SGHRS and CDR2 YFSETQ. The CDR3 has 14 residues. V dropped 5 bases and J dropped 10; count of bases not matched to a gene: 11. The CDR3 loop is CASRLQGSDGKLFF. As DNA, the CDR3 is TGCGCCAGCAGGCTACAGGGGTCCGACGGAAAACTGTTTTTT.

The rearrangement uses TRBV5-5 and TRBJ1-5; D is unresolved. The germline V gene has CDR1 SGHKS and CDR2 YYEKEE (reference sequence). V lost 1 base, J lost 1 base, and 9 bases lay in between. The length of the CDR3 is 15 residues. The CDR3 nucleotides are TGTGCCAGCAGCTTGAGCGGAGGGAGCAATCAGCCCCAGCATTTT. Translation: CASSLSGGSNQPQHF.

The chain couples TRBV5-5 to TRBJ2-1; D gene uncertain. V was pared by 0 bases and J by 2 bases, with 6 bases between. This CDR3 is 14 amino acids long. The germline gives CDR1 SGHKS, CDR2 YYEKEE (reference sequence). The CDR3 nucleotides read TGTGCCAGCAGCTTGGTTGGACCCTACAATGAGCAGTTCTTC. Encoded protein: CASSLVGPYNEQFF.